Sequencing of this T cell receptor (beta chain) was carried out in a study of T-cell reconstitution after alpha-beta-depleted transplantation in children. A library of TCRbeta sequences, prepared with unique molecular identifiers, was generated. TCRdb used MiXCR to reprocess the PCR reads, holding one entry per CDR3 protein. This table has some 250,000 distinct CDR3 sequences, around 11% appearing once. This clonotype appeared many times. Per germline, CDR1 MDHEN and CDR2 SYDVKM. The CDR3 runs 14 residues. V was clipped by 5 bases and J by 3 bases, with 14 bases between them. Sequenced here: PBMCs from the stem cell graft donor, sampled from the stem cell graft. The receptor comes from a human donor who donated a stem cell graft to a child with acute lymphoblastic leukemia. This chain uses TRBV28 with TRBJ2-7, with D tentatively TRBD1 (6 bases). The CDR3 region has the DNA TGTGCCAGCAGTGCCCCAGGGGCTGGCTACGAGCAGTACTTC. Translated: CASSAPGAGYEQYF.